The 8 T cell receptor beta chains below were found in one sample sequenced in a study of T cell responses to AZD1222 COVID-19 vaccine. Method: immunoSEQ multiplex PCR; TCRdb's copy keeps in-frame clones and lacks some. In the table there are roughly 180,000 clones, 90% to 95% of which are singletons. Sequences were derived from peripheral blood, sampled on day 0 of AZD1222 vaccination. These receptors all stem from an adult in good health.

This chain joins TRBV30 and TRBJ2-2; either TRBD1 or TRBD2 may fit D (5 bases each). The V and J ends lost 4 bases and 6 bases respectively, with 15 bases between them. Germline V gene lookup returns CDR1 GTSNPN and CDR2 SVGIG (reference sequence). This CDR3 region has 14 residues. This chain's CDR3 is CAWNLGGKAGELFF. CDR3 coding DNA: TGTGCCTGGAACCTTGGGGGAAAGGCCGGGGAGCTGTTTTTT.

DNA for the CDR3: TGTGCCAGCAGTCGCGGACAGGGGATGAATCAGCCCCAGCATTTT. It yields the protein CASSRGQGMNQPQHF. V is TRBV6-5 and J is TRBJ1-5, with 9 bases matching TRBD1. The V segment lost 5 bases and the J segment 4 bases; nucleotides outside the gene matches: 6. The germline V gene encodes CDR1 MNHEY and CDR2 SVGAGI. The CDR3 spans 15 residues.

The chain has TRBV5-1 and TRBJ1-6; perhaps TRBD1 as D (6 bases). Trimming left V 5 bases short and J 10 bases short, with 13 bases between. Looked up from germline, CDR1 is SGHRS and CDR2 is YFSETQ. The CDR3 contains 13 residues. In DNA form, the CDR3 reads TGCGCCAGCAGGGGGGCAGTCGGGTCACCCCTCCACTTT. Translated: CASRGAVGSPLHF. The complete variable domain, with remaining parts taken from reference TRBV5-1 and TRBJ1-6, reads KAGVTQTPRYLIKTRGQQVTLSCSPISGHRSVSWYQQTPGQGLQFLFEYFSETQRNKGNFPGRFSGRQFSNSRSEMNVSTLELGDSALYLCASRGAVGSPLHFGNGTRLTVT.

The chain carries TRBV4-3 and TRBJ1-1; D might be TRBD1 (5 bases). Germline CDR1 and CDR2: LGHNA and YSLEER. The V end was cut by 0 bases, the J end by 0 bases, with 11 bases between. This CDR3 is 16 amino acids long. The CDR3 coding sequence is TGCGCCAGCAGCCAAGATGGGGGAATGATGAACACTGAAGCTTTCTTT. It encodes CASSQDGGMMNTEAFF.

The J gene is TRBJ2-5, the V gene TRBV11-3; 14 bases agree with TRBD2. The J segment lost 3 bases and the V segment lost 1 base, leaving 10 bases of the junction unmatched. The CDR3 covers 19 residues. Germline loops: CDR1 SGHNT, CDR2 YENEEA. CDR3 protein: CASSLGGLAGGGGKETQYF. The DNA for the CDR3 is TGTGCCAGCAGCTTAGGCGGACTAGCGGGAGGCGGAGGCAAAGAGACCCAGTACTTC.

In this sample, this clone turned up once. The chain joins TRBV25-1 to TRBJ2-2; D ambiguous. Trimming took 4 bases from V and 7 from J, leaving 7 bases between them. Per germline, CDR1 MGHDK and CDR2 SYGVNS. The CDR3 totals 12 residues. CDR3 DNA sequence: TGTGCCAGCAGTGTGGCTGGCGGGGAGCTGTTTTTT. Amino acid sequence: CASSVAGGELFF.

V usage is TRBV18 and J usage is TRBJ2-2; TRBD2 matches at 7 bases. The CDR3 length is 15 residues. Germline loops: CDR1 KGHSH, CDR2 LQKENI. Losses at the gene ends were 1 base for V and 3 bases for J; bases not matched to a gene: 2. This CDR3 reads CASSPLAGHTGELFF. The CDR3, as DNA: TGTGCCAGCTCACCACTAGCGGGCCACACCGGGGAGCTGTTTTTT.

This clone was observed a handful of times. The chain links TRBV11-3 to TRBJ2-6, with D tentatively TRBD2 (6 bases). Germline CDR1 and CDR2: SGHNT and YENEEA. The CDR3 has 18 residues. V was pared by 1 base and J by 1 base, with 14 bases between. CDR3 sequence (DNA): TGTGCCAGCAGCTTAGCCGCGGAGGGAAGGTCTGGGGCCAACGTCCTGACTTTC. Translating it yields CASSLAAEGRSGANVLTF.